This TCR beta chain is drawn from a study of OX40 agonist ivuxolimab in advanced cancers. Trimming shortened V by 7 bases and J by 7 bases, and 13 bases separated the two germline ends. There are 13 residues in the CDR3. Germline CDR1 ENHRY, CDR2 SYGVKD. On this clone: Antigen unknown.

Samples were taken at baseline and on day 1 of cycles 4 and 7. Sequencing was performed with immunoSEQ multiplex PCR; in TCRdb, only in-frame clones are kept and a portion is missing. The data contain about 91,000 clones, around 84% of them singletons. Study observations and caveats: Within 6 weeks, CD4+ and CD8+ blood T cells expanded clonally at 0.1 to 3.0 mg/kg. Some of the nonresponding patients also showed low levels of normalized T-cell clonal expansion.

This rearrangement joins TRBV10-3 to TRBJ2-2; the D gene is possibly TRBD1 (5 bases). The sequences come from CD4+ or CD8+ T cells sorted from blood, collected in a trial of the OX40 agonist ivuxolimab. The clonotype originates from an adult with an advanced solid tumor such as melanoma, head and neck, liver or kidney cancer. This CDR3 reads CAITGKGYGELFF. CDR3 nucleotides: TGTGCCATCACCGGAAAGGGGTACGGGGAGCTGTTTTTT.